This TCR beta chain was captured by sequencing in a study of T-cell memory formation after mild COVID-19. Overall study findings and caveats: Pre-infection memory already had some responding clones, implying cross-reactive memory joined. SARS-CoV-2 specificity of second-wave clones peaking day 37 was unconfirmed.

The V gene's germline CDR1 is SGHTA and CDR2 FQGTGA. This CDR3 contains 13 residues. V dropped 2 bases and J dropped 2 bases, with 6 bases sitting between them. TCRdb passed the 5' RACE reads through MiXCR, listing each CDR3 protein once. This table holds about 270,000 distinct CDR3 sequences, around 15% found once. This clonotype was found a few times. Its specificity is unknown. The specimen sequenced was PBMCs or a T cell subset sorted from them (not recorded which). The receptor was derived from a man between 18 and 35 years old who had mild COVID-19 (a few samples of this study predate the infection). Cell type and time point are not known. This sequence joins TRBV7-3 and TRBJ1-1, with D uncertain. CDR3: CASSLQSNTEAFF. CDR3 sequence (DNA): TGTGCCAGCAGCTTACAGAGTAACACTGAAGCTTTCTTT.